The T cell receptor (beta chain) described here comes from a study of T cell changes during pregnancy in multiple sclerosis (dated by TCRdb to the late 2010s). About the full investigation: In women with multiple sclerosis, the researchers looked at how the T cell repertoire shifted as pregnancy progressed.

About this clone itself: Its cognate antigen has yet to be identified. The sample holds no much larger clone one base away, and base qualities are not on file.

The V and J ends are trimmed by 1 base and 6 bases, leaving 12 bases between them. The CDR3, cysteine through phenylalanine, is 14 amino acids long. This entry keeps only the CDR3 DNA: 42 bases, framed from base 1. Via the germline V gene, CDR1 is SGHTA and CDR2 FQGNSA. Library preparation was by the immunoSEQ multiplex PCR assay. TCRdb carries this immuneACCESS record with in-frame sequences only. Its versions omit some clonotypes, under half of them owing to an unresolved V gene in the studies checked, with the rest unexplained. For this sample the table gives about 100,000 clones, of which about nine tenths were detected only once. Just under 2% of the sample belongs to the ten largest clones.

The chain employs TRBV7-2 and TRBJ1-2, with the D gene not clear enough to name. Here the sequenced sample was peripheral blood, taken after pregnancy. The TCR originated in a female donor with multiple sclerosis, enrolled in a pregnancy study. In nucleotide form, the sequence is TGTGCCAGCAGCTTAGATTACTCGTCGGATGGCTACACCTTC. Translated, it gives CASSLDYSSDGYTF.